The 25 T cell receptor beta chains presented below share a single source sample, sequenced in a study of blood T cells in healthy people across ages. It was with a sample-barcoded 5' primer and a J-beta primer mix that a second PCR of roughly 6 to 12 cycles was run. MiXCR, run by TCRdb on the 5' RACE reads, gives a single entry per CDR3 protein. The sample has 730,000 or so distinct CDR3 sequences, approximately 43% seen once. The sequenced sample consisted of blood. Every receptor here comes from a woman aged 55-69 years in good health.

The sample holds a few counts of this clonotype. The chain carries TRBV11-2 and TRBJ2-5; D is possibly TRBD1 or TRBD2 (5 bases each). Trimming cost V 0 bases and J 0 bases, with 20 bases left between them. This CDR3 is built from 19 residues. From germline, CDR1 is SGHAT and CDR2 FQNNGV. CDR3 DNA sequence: TGTGCCAGCAGCTTAGAGCCCCAGGGCGGACTCGCGTACCAAGAGACCCAGTACTTC. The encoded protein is CASSLEPQGGLAYQETQYF.

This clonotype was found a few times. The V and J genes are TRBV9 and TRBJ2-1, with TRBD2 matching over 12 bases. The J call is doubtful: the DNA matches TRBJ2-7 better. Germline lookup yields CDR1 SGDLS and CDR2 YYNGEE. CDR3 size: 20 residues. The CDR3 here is CASSVALGLAGHGSYNEQYF. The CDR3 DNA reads TGTGCCAGCAGCGTAGCGCTGGGACTAGCGGGTCATGGATCCTACAATGAGCAGTACTTC.

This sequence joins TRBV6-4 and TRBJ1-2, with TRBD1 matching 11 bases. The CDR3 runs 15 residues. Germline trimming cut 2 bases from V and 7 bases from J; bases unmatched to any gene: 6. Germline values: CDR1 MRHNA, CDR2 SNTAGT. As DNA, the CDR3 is TGTGCCAGCAGTGACAAACCGGGACAGGGGGGTGGCTACACCTTC. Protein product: CASSDKPGQGGGYTF.

This CDR3 is CASSYETGFLSEQYF. CDR3 bases: TGTGCCAGCAGCTATGAGACAGGTTTTCTCTCCGAGCAGTACTTC. J is TRBJ2-7 and V is TRBV6-2 or TRBV6-3, with D perhaps matching TRBD1 (6 bases). The V and J ends lost 6 bases and 6 bases respectively, with 21 bases between them. Germline V gene lookup returns CDR1 MNHEY and CDR2 SVGEGT. This CDR3 has 15 amino acids.

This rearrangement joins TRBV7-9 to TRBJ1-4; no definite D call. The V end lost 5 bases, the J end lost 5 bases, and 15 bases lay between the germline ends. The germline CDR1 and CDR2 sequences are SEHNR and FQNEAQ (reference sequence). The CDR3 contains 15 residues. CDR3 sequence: CASSERNGLNEKLFF. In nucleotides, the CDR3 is TGTGCCAGCAGCGAAAGGAACGGATTAAATGAAAAACTGTTTTTT. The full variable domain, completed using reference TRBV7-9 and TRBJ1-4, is DTGVSQNPRHKITKRGQNVTFRCDPISEHNRLYWYRQTLGQGPEFLTYFQNEAQLEKSRLLSDRFSAERPKGSFSTLEIQRTEQGDSAMYLCASSERNGLNEKLFFGSGTQLSVL.

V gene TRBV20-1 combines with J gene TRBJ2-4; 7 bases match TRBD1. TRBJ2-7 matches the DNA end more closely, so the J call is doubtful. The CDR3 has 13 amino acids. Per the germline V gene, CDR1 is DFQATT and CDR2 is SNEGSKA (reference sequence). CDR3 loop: CSASKTGRFEQYF. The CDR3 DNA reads TGCAGTGCTTCGAAGACAGGGCGGTTCGAGCAGTACTTC.

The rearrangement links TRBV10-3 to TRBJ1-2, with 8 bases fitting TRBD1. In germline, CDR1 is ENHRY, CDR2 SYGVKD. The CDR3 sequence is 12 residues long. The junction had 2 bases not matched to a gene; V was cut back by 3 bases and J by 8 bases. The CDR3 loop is CAISDQGAGYTF. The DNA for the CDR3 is TGTGCCATCAGTGATCAGGGGGCGGGCTACACCTTC.

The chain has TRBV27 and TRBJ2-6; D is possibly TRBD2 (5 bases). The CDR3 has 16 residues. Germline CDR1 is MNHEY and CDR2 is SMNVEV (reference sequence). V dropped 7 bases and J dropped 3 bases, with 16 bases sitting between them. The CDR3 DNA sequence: TGTGCCAGCACCATCCTAAATCGGGGTGGGGCCAACGTCCTGACTTTC. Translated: CASTILNRGGANVLTF.

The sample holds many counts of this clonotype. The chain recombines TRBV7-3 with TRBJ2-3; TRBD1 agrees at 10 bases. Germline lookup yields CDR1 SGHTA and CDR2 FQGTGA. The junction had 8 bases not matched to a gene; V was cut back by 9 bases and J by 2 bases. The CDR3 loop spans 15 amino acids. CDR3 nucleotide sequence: TGTGCCAGTGCTCCGGGACAGGGGACCACAGATACGCAGTATTTT. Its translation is CASAPGQGTTDTQYF.

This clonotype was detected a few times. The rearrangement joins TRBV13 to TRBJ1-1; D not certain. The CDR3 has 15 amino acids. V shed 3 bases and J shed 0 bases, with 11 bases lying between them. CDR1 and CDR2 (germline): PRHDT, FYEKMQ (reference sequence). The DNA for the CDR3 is TGTGCCAGCAGCTTCGGACGGCTCATGAACACTGAAGCTTTCTTT. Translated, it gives CASSFGRLMNTEAFF.

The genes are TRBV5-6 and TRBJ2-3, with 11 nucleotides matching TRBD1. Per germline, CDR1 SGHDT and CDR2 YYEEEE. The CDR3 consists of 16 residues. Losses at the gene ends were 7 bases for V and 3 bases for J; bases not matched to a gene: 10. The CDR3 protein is CASSALGQGVTDTQYF. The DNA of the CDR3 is TGTGCCAGCTCCGCCCTGGGACAGGGGGTAACAGATACGCAGTATTTT.

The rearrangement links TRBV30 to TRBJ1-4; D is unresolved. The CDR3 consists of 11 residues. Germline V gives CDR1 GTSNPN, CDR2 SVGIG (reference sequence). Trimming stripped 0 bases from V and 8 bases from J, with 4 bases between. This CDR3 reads CAWSVGEKLFF. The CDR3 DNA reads TGTGCCTGGAGTGTTGGAGAAAAACTGTTTTTT.

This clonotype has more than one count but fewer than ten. CDR3 loop: CASSLTGIYGYTF. DNA for the CDR3: TGTGCCAGCAGTCTGACAGGGATCTATGGCTACACCTTC. The chain has TRBV6-2 or TRBV6-3 and TRBJ1-2; 7 bases fit TRBD1. The CDR3 length is 13 residues. After removal of 5 bases from V and 4 bases from J, the junction contained 4 bases not matched to a gene. From germline, CDR1 is MNHEY and CDR2 SVGEGT.

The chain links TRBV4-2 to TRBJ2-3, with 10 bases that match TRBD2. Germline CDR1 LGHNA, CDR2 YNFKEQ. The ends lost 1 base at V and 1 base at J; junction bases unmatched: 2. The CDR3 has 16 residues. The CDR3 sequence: CASSQAGTSGTDTQYF. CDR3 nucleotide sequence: TGTGCCAGCAGCCAAGCTGGGACTAGCGGCACAGATACGCAGTATTTT.

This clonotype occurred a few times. CDR3 coding DNA: TGCAGTGCTAGAGCCTGGGACAGGGGTTTTGAGCAGTACTTC. Protein product: CSARAWDRGFEQYF. V usage is TRBV20-1 and J usage is TRBJ2-7; TRBD1 aligns across 10 bases. This CDR3 spans 14 amino acids. Trimming at V came to 1 base and at J to 7 bases, leaving 7 bases not matched to a gene. Germline CDR1 reads DFQATT; CDR2 reads SNEGSKA (reference sequence).

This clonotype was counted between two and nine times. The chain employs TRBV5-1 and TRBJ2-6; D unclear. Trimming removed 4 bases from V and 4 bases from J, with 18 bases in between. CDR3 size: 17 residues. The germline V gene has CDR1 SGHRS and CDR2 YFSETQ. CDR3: CASSLKPDPSGANVLTF. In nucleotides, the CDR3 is TGCGCCAGCAGCCTAAAACCAGACCCGAGCGGGGCCAACGTCCTGACTTTC.

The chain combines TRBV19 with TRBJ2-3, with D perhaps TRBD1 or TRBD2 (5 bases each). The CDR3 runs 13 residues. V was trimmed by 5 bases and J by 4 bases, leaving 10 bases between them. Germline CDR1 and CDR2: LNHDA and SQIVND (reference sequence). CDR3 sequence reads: CASSLQEADTQYF. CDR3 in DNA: TGTGCCAGTAGTTTACAGGAGGCAGATACGCAGTATTTT.

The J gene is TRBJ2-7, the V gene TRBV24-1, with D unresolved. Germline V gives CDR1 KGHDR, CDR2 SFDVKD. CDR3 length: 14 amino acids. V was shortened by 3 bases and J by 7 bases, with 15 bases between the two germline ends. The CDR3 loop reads CATSDMVSYNEQYF. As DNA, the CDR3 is TGTGCCACCAGTGATATGGTCTCCTACAATGAGCAGTACTTC.

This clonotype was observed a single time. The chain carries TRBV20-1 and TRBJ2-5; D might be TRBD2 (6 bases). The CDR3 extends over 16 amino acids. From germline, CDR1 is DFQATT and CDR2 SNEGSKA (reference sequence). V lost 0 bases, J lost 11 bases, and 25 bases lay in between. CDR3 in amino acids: CSARDFGGYSLNEQYF. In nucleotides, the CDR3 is TGCAGTGCTAGAGACTTCGGGGGATACTCTCTCAATGAGCAGTACTTC.

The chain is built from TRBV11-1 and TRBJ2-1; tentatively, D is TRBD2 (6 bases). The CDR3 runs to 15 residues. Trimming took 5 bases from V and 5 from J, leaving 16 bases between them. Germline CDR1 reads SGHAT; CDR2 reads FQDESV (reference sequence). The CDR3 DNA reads TGTGCCAGCAGCCCCCTTCGGAGGGCGAACAATGAGCAGTTCTTC. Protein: CASSPLRRANNEQFF.

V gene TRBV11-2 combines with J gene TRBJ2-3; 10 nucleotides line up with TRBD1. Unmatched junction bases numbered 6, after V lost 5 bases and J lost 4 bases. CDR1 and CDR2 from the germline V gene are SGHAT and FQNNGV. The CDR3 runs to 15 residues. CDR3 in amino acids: CASSRDRGSPDTQYF. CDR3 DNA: TGTGCCAGCAGCCGGGACAGGGGATCCCCAGATACGCAGTATTTT.

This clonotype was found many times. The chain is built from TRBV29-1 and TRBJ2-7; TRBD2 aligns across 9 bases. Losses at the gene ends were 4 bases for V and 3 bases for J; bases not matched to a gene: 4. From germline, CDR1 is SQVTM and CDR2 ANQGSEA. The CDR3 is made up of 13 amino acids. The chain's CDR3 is CSVVAGEGYEQYF. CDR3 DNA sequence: TGCAGCGTTGTAGCGGGAGAGGGCTACGAGCAGTACTTC.

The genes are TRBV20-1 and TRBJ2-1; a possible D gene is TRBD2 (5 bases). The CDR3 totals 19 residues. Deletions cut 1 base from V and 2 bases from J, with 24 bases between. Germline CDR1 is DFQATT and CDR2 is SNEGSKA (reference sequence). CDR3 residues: CSARGGAGRGVGAYNEQFF. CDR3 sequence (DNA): TGCAGTGCTAGAGGTGGCGCGGGTCGGGGAGTAGGAGCCTACAATGAGCAGTTCTTC.

CDR3 residues: CASSGGRGPMGTQYF. In DNA form, the CDR3 reads TGTGCCAGCAGTGGGGGTAGGGGGCCAATGGGGACCCAGTACTTC. The chain has TRBV25-1 and TRBJ2-5; 7 nucleotides line up with TRBD1. The CDR3 loop spans 15 amino acids. With V trimmed by 4 bases and J by 7 bases, 12 bases remained unmatched. CDR1 MGHDK and CDR2 SYGVNS come from the germline V gene.

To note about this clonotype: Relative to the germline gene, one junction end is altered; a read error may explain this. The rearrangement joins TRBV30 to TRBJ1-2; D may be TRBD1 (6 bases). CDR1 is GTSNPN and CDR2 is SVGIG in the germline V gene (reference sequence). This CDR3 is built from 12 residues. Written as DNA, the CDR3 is TGTGCCAGGAGTGAGGGGGAAGGCGGCTACACCTTC. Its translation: CARSEGEGGYTF. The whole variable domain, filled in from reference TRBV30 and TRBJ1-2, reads SQTIHQWPATLVQPVGSPLSLECTVEGTSNPNLYWYRQAAGRGLQLLFYSVGIGQISSEVPQNLSASRPQDRQFILSSKKLLLSDSGFYLCARSEGEGGYTFGSGTRLTVV.